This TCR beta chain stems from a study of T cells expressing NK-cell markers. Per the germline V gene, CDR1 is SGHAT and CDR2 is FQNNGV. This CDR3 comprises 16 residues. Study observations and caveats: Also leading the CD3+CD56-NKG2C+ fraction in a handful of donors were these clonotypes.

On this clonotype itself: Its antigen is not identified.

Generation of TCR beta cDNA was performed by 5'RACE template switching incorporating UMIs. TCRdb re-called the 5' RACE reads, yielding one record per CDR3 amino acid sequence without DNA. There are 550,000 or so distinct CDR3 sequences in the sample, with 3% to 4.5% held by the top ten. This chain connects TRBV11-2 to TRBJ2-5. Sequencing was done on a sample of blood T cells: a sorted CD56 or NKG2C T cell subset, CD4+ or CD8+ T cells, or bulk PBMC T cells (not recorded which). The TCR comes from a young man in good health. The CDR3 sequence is CASRVSPLGKGETQYF.